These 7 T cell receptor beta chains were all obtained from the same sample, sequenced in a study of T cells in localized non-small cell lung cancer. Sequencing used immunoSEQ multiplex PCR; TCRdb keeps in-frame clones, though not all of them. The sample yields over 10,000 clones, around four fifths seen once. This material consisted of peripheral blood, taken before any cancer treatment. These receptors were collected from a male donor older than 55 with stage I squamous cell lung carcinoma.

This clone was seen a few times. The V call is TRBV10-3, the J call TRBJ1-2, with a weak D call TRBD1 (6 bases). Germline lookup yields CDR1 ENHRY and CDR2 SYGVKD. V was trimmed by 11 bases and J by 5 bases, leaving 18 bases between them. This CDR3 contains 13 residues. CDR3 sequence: CAGTGQTYYGYTF. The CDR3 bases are TGTGCCGGAACTGGACAGACATATTATGGCTACACCTTC.

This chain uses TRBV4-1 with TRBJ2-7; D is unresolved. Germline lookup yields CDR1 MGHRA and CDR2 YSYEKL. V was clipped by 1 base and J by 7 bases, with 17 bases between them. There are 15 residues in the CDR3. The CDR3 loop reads CASSQVLGPGWEQYF. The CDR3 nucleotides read TGCGCCAGCAGCCAAGTTCTCGGACCCGGGTGGGAGCAGTACTTC.

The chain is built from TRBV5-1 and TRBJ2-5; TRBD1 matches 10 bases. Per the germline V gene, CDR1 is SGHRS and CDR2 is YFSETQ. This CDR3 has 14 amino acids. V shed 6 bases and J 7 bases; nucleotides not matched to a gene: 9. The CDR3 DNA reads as TGCGCCAGCATACGGGACAGGGGCTGGGGGACCCAGTACTTC. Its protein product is CASIRDRGWGTQYF.

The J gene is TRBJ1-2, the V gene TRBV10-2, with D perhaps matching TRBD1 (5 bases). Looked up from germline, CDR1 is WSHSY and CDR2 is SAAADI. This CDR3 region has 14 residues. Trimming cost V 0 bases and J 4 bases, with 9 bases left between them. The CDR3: CASSESAGGYGYTF. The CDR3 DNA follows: TGCGCCAGCAGTGAGTCGGCGGGGGGCTATGGCTACACCTTC.

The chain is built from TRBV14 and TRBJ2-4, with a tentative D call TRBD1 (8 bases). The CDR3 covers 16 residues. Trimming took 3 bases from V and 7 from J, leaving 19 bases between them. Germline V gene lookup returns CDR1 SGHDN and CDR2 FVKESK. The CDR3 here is CASSHPTGQGGNIQYF. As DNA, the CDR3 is TGTGCCAGCAGCCACCCCACCGGACAGGGAGGGAACATTCAGTACTTC.

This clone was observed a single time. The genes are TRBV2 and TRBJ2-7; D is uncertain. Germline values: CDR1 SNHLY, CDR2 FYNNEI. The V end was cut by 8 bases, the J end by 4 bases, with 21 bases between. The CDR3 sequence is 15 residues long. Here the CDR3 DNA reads TGTGCCAGCCTTGGGGTACGGCTAGATCGTTACGAGCAGTACTTC. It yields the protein CASLGVRLDRYEQYF.

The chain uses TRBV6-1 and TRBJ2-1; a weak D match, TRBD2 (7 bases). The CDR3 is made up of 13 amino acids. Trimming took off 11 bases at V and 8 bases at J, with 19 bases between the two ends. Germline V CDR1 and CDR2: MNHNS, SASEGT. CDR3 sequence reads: CAVRRGARDEQFF. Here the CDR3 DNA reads TGTGCCGTTCGACGGGGGGCGCGGGATGAGCAGTTCTTC.